A selection of T cell receptor beta chains follows, all from one sample in a study of shared clonotypes between healthy human individuals. Generated by immunoSEQ multiplex PCR, the TCRdb table keeps only in-frame clones and is missing some. The data contain roughly 570,000 clones, 98% of them singletons. Sequencing was done on a sample of naive CD8+ T cells sorted from blood. The receptors derive from a man aged 25-40 years in good health. CDR3s include the opening cysteine and the closing phenylalanine or tryptophan. Each record gives: CDR3 protein, CDR3 DNA, D gene, clone size, J gene, V gene. A D gene is named only where the DNA matches it firmly. Size is stated for part of the rows, as once, few or many counts, or as a class when the clone is expanded.

CASSSIGQANSYGYTF | TGTGCCAGCAGTTCCATCGGACAGGCAAATTCCTATGGCTACACCTTC | TRBD1 | . | TRBJ1-2 | TRBV6-5
CASSLGLAGADEQYF | TGTGCCAGCAGCTTAGGACTAGCGGGAGCGGACGAGCAGTACTTC | TRBD2 | . | TRBJ2-7 | TRBV7-2
CASSLERRGETQYF | TGCGCCAGCAGCTTGGAGCGGCGGGGCGAGACCCAGTACTTC | . | . | TRBJ2-5 | TRBV5-1
CASSGTEQETQYF | TGTGCCAGCAGCGGGACTGAACAAGAGACCCAGTACTTC | . | . | TRBJ2-5 | TRBV9
CASSDTEHPYEQYF | TGTGCCAGCAGCGACACAGAGCACCCCTACGAGCAGTACTTC | . | once | TRBJ2-7 | TRBV7-9
CASSLAPPDTQYF | TGTGCCAGCAGCTTAGCCCCCCCAGATACGCAGTATTTT | . | . | TRBJ2-3 | TRBV7-9
CASSLNNEQFF | TGTGCCAGCAGCTTAAATAATGAGCAGTTCTTC | . | . | TRBJ2-1 | TRBV7-9
CASSLKTPYEQYF | TGTGCCAGCAGCCTTAAGACTCCGTACGAGCAGTACTTC | . | . | TRBJ2-7 | TRBV27
CASSYSLVQYEQYF | TGTGCCAGCAGTTACTCGCTAGTTCAATACGAGCAGTACTTC | . | . | TRBJ2-7 | TRBV6-6
CASSFPTSGPYNEQFF | TGTGCCAGCAGCTTCCCAACTAGCGGACCCTACAATGAGCAGTTCTTC | TRBD2 | . | TRBJ2-1 | TRBV11-2
CSVGGIVTTGELFF | TGCAGCGTGGGAGGGATCGTCACCACCGGGGAGCTGTTTTTT | TRBD2 | . | TRBJ2-2 | TRBV29-1
CAISQSLPGLIAGELFF | TGTGCCATCAGCCAATCTCTCCCGGGACTTATAGCTGGGGAGCTGTTTTTT | . | once | TRBJ2-2 | TRBV10-3
CASSFRQGLAGELFF | TGTGCCAGCAGCTTCCGACAGGGTTTGGCCGGGGAGCTGTTTTTT | TRBD1 | once | TRBJ2-2 | TRBV7-9
CASSQEQGLQPQHF | TGCGCCAGCAGCCAAGAACAGGGGCTTCAGCCCCAGCATTTT | TRBD1 | . | TRBJ1-5 | TRBV4-1
CASRRNSYNEQFF | TGTGCCAGTAGAAGAAACTCCTACAATGAGCAGTTCTTC | . | . | TRBJ2-1 | TRBV19
CASRIRGQETQYF | TGTGCCAGCAGGATCAGGGGGCAAGAGACCCAGTACTTC | TRBD1 | once | TRBJ2-5 | TRBV2
CASSFAGSVSYEQYF | TGTGCCAGCAGTTTCGCCGGGTCAGTTTCCTACGAGCAGTACTTC | . | . | TRBJ2-7 | TRBV28
CASSLVRLAGGGSSYEQYF | TGTGCCAGCAGCTTAGTTAGACTAGCGGGAGGGGGTTCCTCCTACGAGCAGTACTTC | TRBD2 | once | TRBJ2-7 | TRBV13
CASSRQGLNEQFF | TGTGCCAGCAGCCGACAGGGTTTAAATGAGCAGTTCTTC | TRBD1 | . | TRBJ2-1 | TRBV6-5
CASSLVTRSSDTQYF | TGTGCCAGCAGCTTAGTCACCAGATCGTCTGATACGCAGTATTTT | . | . | TRBJ2-3 | TRBV11-2
CASSPGQGPGNTIYF | TGTGCCAGCAGCCCGGGACAGGGACCAGGAAACACCATATATTTT | TRBD1 | once | TRBJ1-3 | TRBV11-3
CASSPGLAGLTDTQYF | TGCGCCAGCAGCCCGGGACTAGCGGGACTCACAGATACGCAGTATTTT | TRBD2 | . | TRBJ2-3 | TRBV5-1
CASSLQESSYEQYF | TGTGCCAGCAGTTTACAGGAGAGCTCCTACGAGCAGTACTTC | . | once | TRBJ2-7 | TRBV7-9
CASSYGLAYEQYF | TGTGCCAGCAGTTACGGACTAGCCTACGAGCAGTACTTC | TRBD2 | . | TRBJ2-7 | TRBV27
CASSLGPGNNEQFF | TGTGCCAGCAGCTTGGGCCCCGGGAACAATGAGCAGTTCTTC | . | . | TRBJ2-1 | TRBV5-6